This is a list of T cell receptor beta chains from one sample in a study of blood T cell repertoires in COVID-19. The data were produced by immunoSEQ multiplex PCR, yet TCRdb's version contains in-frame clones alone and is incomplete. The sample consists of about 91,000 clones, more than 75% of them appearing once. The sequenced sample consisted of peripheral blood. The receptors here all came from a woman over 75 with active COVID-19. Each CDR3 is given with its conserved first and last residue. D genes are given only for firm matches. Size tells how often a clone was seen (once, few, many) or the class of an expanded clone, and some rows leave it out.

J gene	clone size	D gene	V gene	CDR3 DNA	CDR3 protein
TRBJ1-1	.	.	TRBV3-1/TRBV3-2	TGTGCCAGCAGCCAAGTCCAGGATAGCACTGAAGCTTTCTTT	CASSQVQDSTEAFF
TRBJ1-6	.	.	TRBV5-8	TGTGCCAGCAGCTTGACCGGGTATTCACCCCTCCACTTT	CASSLTGYSPLHF
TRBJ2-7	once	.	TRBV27	TGTGCCAGCAGTTTTATGAGCAGGGATCCGTACGAGCAGTACTTC	CASSFMSRDPYEQYF
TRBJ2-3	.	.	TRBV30	TGTGCCTGGGATACAGGAAGCACAGATACGCAGTATTTT	CAWDTGSTDTQYF
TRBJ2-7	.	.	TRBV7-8	TGTGCCAGCAGCTCGGGAGACGTGGAATTGAACGAGCAGTACTTC	CASSSGDVELNEQYF
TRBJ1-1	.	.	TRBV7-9	TGTGCCAGCAGCTTCCGGGACACGAACACTGAAGCTTTCTTT	CASSFRDTNTEAFF
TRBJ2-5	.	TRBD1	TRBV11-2	TGTGCCAGCAGCGGGACAGGGGTGGGGACCCAGTACTTC	CASSGTGVGTQYF
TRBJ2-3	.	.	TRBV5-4	TGTGCCAGCAGCTTGGACGGGGGGCGGACAGATACGCAGTATTTT	CASSLDGGRTDTQYF
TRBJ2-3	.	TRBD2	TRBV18	TGTGCCAGCTCACTTCTAGCGGGAGGGCCGAAATCCGATACGCAGTATTTT	CASSLLAGGPKSDTQYF
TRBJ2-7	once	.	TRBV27	TGTGCCAGCAGTTTATCTCGCGGGGCCTCCTACGAGCAGTACTTC	CASSLSRGASYEQYF